This section outlines one T cell receptor (beta chain) sequence together with its context. The method was immunoSEQ multiplex PCR; TCRdb's version includes in-frame clones alone and lacks a portion of them. The sample has over 110,000 clones, under 95% seen once; the top ten hold approximately 5.4%. The data originate from a study of T cell responses to AZD1222 COVID-19 vaccine. This CDR3 is built from 15 residues. Trimming shortened V by 8 bases and J by 0 bases, and 14 bases separated the two germline ends. The germline V gene encodes CDR1 MNHEY and CDR2 SMNVEV (reference sequence). This material consisted of peripheral blood, taken on day 0 of AZD1222 vaccination. The rearrangement uses TRBV27 and TRBJ1-3; D gene unclear. This receptor was identified in an adult in good health. The CDR3 DNA is TGTGCCAGCGGCCGGACGGCTGGCTCTGGAAACACCATATATTTT. It translates to CASGRTAGSGNTIYF.